The TCR beta chain described here comes from a study of shared clonotypes between healthy human individuals. Study-level findings and limits: The study sampled only blood, and tissue repertoires likely differ.

Turning to this clone: What it binds is unknown.

The J segment lost 5 bases and the V segment lost 8 bases, leaving 8 bases of the junction unmatched. CDR1 is LNHDA and CDR2 is SQIVND in the germline V gene (reference sequence). The CDR3 loop spans 14 amino acids. Libraries were prepared by immunoSEQ multiplex PCR; TCRdb keeps only in-frame clonotypes and omits some of them. The sample has under 850,000 clones; over 60% are singletons. Sequencing was carried out using memory CD4+ T cells sorted from blood. Subset defined: CD45RA-negative fraction. This chain connects TRBV19 to TRBJ1-5, with 8 bases lining up with TRBD1. The source of this sequence is a woman aged 25 to 39 in good health. This chain's CDR3 is CASARQGIDQPQHF. CDR3 in DNA: TGTGCCAGTGCCCGACAGGGGATCGATCAGCCCCAGCATTTT.